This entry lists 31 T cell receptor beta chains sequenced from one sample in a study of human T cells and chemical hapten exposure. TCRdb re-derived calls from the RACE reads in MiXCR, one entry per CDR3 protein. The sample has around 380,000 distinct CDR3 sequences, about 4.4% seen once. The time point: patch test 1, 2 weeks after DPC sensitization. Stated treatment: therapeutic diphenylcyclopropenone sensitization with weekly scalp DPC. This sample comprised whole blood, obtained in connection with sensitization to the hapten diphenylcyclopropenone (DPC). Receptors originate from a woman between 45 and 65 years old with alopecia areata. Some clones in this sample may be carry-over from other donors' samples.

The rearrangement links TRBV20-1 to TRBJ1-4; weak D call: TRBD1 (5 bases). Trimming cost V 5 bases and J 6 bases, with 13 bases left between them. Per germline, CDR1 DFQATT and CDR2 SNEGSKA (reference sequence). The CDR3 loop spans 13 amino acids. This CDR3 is CSAQPRDHEKLFF. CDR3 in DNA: TGCAGTGCTCAGCCCAGGGATCATGAAAAACTGTTTTTT.

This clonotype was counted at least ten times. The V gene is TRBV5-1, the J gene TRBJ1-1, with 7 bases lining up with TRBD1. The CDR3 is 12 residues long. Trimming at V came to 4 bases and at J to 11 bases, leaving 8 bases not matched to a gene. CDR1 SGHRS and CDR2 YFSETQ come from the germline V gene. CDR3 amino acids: CASSPTGPSAFF. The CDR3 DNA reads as TGCGCCAGCAGCCCGACAGGGCCGTCCGCTTTCTTT.

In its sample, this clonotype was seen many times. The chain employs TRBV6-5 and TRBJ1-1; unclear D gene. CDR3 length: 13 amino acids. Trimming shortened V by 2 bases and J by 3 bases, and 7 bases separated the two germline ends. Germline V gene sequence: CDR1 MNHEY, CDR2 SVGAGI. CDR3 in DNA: TGTGCCAGCAGTTACGACACCTACACTGAAGCTTTCTTT. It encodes CASSYDTYTEAFF.

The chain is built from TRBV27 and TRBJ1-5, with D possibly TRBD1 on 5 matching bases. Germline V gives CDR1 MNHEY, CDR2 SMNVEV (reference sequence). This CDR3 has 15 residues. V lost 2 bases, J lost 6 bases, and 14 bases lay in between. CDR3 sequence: CASSLRGVMGQPQHF. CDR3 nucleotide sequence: TGTGCCAGCAGTTTAAGGGGAGTGATGGGTCAGCCCCAGCATTTT.

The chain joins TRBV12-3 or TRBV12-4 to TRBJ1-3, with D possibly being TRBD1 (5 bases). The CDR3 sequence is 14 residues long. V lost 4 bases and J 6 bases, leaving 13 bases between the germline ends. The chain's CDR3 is CASSSIGDENTIYF. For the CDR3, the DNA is TGTGCCAGCAGTTCCATCGGGGACGAAAACACCATATATTTT.

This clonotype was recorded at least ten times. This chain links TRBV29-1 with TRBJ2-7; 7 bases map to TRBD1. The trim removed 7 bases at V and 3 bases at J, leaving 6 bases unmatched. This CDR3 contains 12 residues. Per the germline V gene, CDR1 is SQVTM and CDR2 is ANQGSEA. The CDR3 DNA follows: TGCAGCGGTAGGGCAGGGGGCTACGAGCAGTACTTC. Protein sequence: CSGRAGGYEQYF.

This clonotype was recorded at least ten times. CDR3 in amino acids: CSADRQLNTEAFF. The DNA of the CDR3 is TGCAGTGCTGACCGACAGCTCAACACTGAAGCTTTCTTT. The genes are TRBV20-1 and TRBJ1-1, with D possibly matching TRBD1 (5 bases). This CDR3 region has 13 residues. V was trimmed by 5 bases and J by 2 bases, leaving 12 bases between them. Germline-derived CDR1 and CDR2 are DFQATT and SNEGSKA (reference sequence).

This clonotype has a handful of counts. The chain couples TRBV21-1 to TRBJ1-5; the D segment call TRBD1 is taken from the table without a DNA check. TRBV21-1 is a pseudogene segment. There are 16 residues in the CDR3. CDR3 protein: CASSKDRGISNQPQHF. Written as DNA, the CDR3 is TGTGCCAGCAGCAAAGACAGGGGGATTAGCAATCAGCCCCAGCATTTT.

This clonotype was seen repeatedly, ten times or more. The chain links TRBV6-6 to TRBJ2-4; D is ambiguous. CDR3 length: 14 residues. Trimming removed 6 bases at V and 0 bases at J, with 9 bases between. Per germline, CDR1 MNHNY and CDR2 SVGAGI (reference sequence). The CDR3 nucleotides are TGTGCCAGCAGAGACCCTTTAGCCAAAAACATTCAGTACTTC. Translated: CASRDPLAKNIQYF.

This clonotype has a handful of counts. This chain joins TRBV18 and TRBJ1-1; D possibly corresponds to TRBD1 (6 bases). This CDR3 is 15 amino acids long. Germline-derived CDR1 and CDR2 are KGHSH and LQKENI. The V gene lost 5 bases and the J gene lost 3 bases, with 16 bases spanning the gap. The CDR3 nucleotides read TGTGCCAGCTCAGAATTTCCGGGGGCAGACACTGAAGCTTTCTTT. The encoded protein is CASSEFPGADTEAFF.

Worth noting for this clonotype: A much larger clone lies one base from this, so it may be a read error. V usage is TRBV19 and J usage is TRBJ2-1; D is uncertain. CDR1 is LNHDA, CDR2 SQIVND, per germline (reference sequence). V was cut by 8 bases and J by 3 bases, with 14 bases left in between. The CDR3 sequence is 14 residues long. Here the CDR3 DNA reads TGTGCCAGTGGTCCCCGTCCAGACTACAATGAGCAGTTCTTC. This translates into CASGPRPDYNEQFF. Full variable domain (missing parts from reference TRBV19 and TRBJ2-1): DGGITQSPKYLFRKEGQNVTLSCEQNLNHDAMYWYRQDPGQGLRLIYYSQIVNDFQKGDIAEGYSVSREKKESFPLTVTSAQKNPTAFYLCASGPRPDYNEQFFGPGTRLTVL.

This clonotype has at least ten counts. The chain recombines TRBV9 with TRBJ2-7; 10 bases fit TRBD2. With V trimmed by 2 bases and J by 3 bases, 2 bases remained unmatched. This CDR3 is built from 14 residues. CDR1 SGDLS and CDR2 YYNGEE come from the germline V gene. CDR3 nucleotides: TGTGCCAGCAGCGTCTCTAGCGGGGGCTACGAGCAGTACTTC. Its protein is CASSVSSGGYEQYF.

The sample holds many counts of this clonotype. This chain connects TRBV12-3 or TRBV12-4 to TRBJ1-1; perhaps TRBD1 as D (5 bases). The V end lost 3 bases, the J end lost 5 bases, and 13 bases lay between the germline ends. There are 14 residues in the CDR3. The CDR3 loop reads CASSLGGKGTEAFF. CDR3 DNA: TGTGCCAGCAGTTTGGGTGGAAAGGGGACTGAAGCTTTCTTT.

The CDR3 reads CASSAGQGISEAFF. The CDR3 coding sequence is TGTGCCAGCAGCGCTGGACAGGGGATCTCTGAAGCTTTCTTT. The V and J genes are TRBV9 and TRBJ1-1; TRBD1 agrees at 9 bases. Germline assignment: CDR1 SGDLS and CDR2 YYNGEE. J gave up 6 bases and V 3 bases, and 6 bases lay outside the gene matches. The CDR3 length is 14 residues.

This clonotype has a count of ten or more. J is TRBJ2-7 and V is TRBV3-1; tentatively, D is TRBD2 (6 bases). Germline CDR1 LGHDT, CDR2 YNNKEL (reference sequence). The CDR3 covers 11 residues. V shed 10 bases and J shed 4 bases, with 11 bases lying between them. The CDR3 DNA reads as TGTGCCACTGGGGACTTTTACGAGCAGTACTTC. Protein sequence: CATGDFYEQYF.

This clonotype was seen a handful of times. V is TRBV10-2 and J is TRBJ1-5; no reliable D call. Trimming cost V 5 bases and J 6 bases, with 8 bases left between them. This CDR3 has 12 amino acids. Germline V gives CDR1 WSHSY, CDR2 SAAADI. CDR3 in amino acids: CASSPASQPQHF. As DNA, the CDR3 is TGCGCCAGCAGTCCAGCCAGTCAGCCCCAGCATTTT.

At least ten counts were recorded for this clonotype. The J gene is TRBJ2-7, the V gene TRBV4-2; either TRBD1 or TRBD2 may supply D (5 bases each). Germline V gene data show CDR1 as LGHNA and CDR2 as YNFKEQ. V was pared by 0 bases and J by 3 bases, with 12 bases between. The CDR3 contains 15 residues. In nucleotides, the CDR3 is TGTGCCAGCAGCCAAGATAAGGCAGGGAGCTACGAGCAGTACTTC. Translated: CASSQDKAGSYEQYF.

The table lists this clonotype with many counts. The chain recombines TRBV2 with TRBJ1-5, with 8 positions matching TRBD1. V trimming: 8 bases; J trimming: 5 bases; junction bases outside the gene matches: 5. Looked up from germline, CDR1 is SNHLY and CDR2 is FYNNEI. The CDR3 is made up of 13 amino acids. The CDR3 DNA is TGTGCCAGCGGACAGGGTTTTCATCAGCCCCAGCATTTT. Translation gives CASGQGFHQPQHF.

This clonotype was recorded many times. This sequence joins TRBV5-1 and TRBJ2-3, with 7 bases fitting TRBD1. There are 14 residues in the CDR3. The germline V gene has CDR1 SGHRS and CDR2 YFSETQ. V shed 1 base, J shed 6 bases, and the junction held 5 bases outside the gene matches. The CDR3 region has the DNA TGCGCCAGCAGCTTGAAGGGGGCGCAGGATACGCAGTATTTT. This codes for CASSLKGAQDTQYF.

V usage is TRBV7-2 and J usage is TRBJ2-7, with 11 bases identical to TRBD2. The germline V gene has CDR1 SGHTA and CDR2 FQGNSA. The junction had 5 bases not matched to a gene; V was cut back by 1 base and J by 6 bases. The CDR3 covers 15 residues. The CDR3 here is CASSLGVAGGVEQYF. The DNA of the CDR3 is TGTGCCAGCAGCTTAGGGGTAGCGGGAGGGGTCGAGCAGTACTTC.

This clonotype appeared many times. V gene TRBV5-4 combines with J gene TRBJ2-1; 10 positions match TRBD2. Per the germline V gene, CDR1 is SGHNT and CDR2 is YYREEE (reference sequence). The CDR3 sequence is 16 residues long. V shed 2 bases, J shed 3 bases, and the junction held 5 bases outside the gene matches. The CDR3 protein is CASSFPPSGSYNEQFF. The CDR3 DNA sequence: TGTGCCAGCAGCTTCCCTCCTAGCGGGAGCTACAATGAGCAGTTCTTC.

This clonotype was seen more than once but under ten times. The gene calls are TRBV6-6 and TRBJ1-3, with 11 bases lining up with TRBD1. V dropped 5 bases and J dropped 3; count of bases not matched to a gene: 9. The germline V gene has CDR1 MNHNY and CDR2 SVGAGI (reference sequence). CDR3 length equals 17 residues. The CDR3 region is CASSPGQGVTLGNTIYF. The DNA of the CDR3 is TGTGCCAGCAGTCCGGGACAGGGGGTGACTCTTGGAAACACCATATATTTT.

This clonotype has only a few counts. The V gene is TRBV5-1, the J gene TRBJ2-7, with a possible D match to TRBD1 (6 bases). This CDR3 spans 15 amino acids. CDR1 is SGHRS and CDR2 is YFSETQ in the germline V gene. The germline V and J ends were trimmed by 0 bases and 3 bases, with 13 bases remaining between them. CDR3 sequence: CASSLEAGAVYEQYF. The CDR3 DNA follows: TGCGCCAGCAGCTTGGAGGCAGGGGCGGTCTACGAGCAGTACTTC.

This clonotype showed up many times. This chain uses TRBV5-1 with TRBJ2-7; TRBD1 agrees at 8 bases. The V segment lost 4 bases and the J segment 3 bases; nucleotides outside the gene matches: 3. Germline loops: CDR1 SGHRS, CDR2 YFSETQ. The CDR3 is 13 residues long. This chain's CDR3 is CASSTGQGYEQYF. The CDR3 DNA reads TGCGCCAGCAGCACTGGACAGGGCTACGAGCAGTACTTC.

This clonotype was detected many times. CDR3 loop: CASSLRGGGGNQPQHF. For the CDR3, the DNA is TGTGCCAGCAGCCTCAGAGGGGGAGGGGGCAATCAGCCCCAGCATTTT. This chain joins TRBV7-8 and TRBJ1-5; D is perhaps TRBD1 (6 bases). The CDR3 consists of 16 residues. Per the germline V gene, CDR1 is SGHVS and CDR2 is FQNEAQ. V was cut by 5 bases and J by 2 bases, with 16 bases left in between. The full variable domain, with the rest looked up from reference TRBV7-8 and TRBJ1-5, is GAGVSQSPRYKVAKRGQDVALRCDPISGHVSLFWYQQALGQGPEFLTYFQNEAQLDKSGLPSDRFFAERPEGSVSTLKIQRTQQEDSAVYLCASSLRGGGGNQPQHFGDGTRLSIL.

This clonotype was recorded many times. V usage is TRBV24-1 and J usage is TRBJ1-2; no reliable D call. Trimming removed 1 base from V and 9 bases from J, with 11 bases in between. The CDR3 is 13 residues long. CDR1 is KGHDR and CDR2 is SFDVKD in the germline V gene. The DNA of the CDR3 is TGTGCCACCAGTGATTTAATCGGCACTAGCTACACCTTC. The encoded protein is CATSDLIGTSYTF.

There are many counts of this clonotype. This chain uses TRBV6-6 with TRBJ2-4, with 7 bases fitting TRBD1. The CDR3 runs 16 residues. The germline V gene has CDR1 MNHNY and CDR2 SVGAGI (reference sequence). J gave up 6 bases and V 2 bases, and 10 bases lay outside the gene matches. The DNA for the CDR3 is TGTGCCAGCAGTTACGACGTGCAGGGACAGCTAAACATTCAGTACTTC. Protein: CASSYDVQGQLNIQYF.

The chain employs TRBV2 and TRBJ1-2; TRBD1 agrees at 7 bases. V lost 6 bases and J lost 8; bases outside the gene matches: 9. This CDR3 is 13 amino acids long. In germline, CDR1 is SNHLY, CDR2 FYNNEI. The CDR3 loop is CASRITGDKGYTF. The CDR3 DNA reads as TGTGCCAGCAGGATCACAGGGGACAAAGGCTACACCTTC.

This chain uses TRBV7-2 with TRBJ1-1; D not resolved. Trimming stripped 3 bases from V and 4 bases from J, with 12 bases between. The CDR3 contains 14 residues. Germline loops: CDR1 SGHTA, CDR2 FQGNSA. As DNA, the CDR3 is TGTGCCAGCAGCTTGACTCCGGGAGGCACTGAAGCTTTCTTT. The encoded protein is CASSLTPGGTEAFF.

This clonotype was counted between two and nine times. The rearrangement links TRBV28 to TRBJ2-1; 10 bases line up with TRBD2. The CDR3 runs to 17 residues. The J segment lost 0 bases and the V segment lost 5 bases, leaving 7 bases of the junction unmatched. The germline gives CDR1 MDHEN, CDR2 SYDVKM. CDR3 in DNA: TGTGCCAGCAGTACCCCGTCTAGCGGGAGCTCCTACAATGAGCAGTTCTTC. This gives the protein CASSTPSSGSSYNEQFF. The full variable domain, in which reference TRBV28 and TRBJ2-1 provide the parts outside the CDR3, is DVKVTQSSRYLVKRTGEKVFLECVQDMDHENMFWYRQDPGLGLRLIYFSYDVKMKEKGDIPEGYSVSREKKERFSLILESASTNQTSMYLCASSTPSSGSSYNEQFFGPGTRLTVL.

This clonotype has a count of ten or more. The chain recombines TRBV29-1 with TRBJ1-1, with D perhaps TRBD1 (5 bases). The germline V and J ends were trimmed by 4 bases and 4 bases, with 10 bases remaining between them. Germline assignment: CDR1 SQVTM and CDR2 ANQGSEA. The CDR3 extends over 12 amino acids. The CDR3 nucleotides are TGCAGCGTTGGAGGACATACCACTGAAGCTTTCTTT. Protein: CSVGGHTTEAFF.